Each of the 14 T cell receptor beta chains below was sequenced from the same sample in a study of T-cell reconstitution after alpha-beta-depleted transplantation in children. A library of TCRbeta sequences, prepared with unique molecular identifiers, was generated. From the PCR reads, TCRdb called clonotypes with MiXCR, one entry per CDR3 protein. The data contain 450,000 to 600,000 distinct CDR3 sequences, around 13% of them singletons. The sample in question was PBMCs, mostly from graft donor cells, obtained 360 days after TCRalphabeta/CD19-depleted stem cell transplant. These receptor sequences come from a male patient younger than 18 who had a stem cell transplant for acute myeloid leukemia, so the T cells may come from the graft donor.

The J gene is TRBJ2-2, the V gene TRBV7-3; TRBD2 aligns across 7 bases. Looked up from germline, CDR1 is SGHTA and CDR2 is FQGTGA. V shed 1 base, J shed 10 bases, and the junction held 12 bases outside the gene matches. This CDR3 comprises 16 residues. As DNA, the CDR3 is TGTGCCAGCAGCTTAAGGGCGAGCGGGGTAACCTCGGAGCTGTTTTTT. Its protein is CASSLRASGVTSELFF.

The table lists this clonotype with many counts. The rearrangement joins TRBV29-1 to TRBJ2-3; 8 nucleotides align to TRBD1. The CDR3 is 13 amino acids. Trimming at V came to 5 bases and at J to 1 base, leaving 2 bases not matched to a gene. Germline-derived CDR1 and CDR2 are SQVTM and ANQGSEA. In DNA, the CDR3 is TGCAGCGTTAAGGGACAGGGCACAGATACGCAGTATTTT. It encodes CSVKGQGTDTQYF.

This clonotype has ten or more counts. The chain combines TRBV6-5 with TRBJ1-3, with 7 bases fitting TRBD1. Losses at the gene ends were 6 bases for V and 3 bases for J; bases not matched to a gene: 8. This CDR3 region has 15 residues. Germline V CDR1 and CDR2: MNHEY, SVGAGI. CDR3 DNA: TGTGCCAGCAGATTACAGGGGACGAGTGGAAACACCATATATTTT. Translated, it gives CASRLQGTSGNTIYF.

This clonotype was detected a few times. The CDR3 spells CASSLVTGDYEQYF. Written as DNA, the CDR3 is TGTGCCAGCAGCTTAGTCACAGGGGACTACGAGCAGTACTTC. V and J are TRBV7-2 and TRBJ2-7; 7 bases align to TRBD1. This CDR3 spans 14 amino acids. J was trimmed by 3 bases and V by 1 base; bases with no gene match: 3. Germline lookup yields CDR1 SGHTA and CDR2 FQGNSA.

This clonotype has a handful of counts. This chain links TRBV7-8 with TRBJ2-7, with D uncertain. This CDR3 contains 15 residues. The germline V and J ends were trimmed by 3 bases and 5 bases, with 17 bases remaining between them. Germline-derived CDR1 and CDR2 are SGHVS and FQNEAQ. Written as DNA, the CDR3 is TGTGCCAGCAGCTTTATATCGGAATGGGCCAACGAGCAGTACTTC. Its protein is CASSFISEWANEQYF.

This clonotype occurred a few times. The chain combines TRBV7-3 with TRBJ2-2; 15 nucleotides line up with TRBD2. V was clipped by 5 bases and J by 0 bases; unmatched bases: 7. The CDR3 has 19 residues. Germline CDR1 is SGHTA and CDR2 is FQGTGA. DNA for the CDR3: TGTGCCAGCAGCCCCTACGGACTAGCGGGAGGGCCGAACACCGGGGAGCTGTTTTTT. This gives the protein CASSPYGLAGGPNTGELFF.

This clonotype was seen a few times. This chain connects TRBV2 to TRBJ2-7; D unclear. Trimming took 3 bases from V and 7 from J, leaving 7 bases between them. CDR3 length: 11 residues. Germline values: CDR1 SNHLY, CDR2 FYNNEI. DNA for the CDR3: TGTGCCAGCAGTGATGTGAGGGAGCAGTACTTC. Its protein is CASSDVREQYF.

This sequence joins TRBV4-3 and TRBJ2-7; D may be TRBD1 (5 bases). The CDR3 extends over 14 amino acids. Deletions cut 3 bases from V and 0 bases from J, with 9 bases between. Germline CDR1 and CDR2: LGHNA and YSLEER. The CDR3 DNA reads TGCGCCAGCAGCCAGGACATATCCTCCTACGAGCAGTACTTC. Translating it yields CASSQDISSYEQYF.

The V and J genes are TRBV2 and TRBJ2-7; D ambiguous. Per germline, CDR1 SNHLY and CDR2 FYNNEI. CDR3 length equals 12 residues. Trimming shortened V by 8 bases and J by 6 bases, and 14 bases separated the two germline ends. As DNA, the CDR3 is TGTGCCAGCCTCGAAGCGCCGGTCGAGCAGTACTTC. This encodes CASLEAPVEQYF.

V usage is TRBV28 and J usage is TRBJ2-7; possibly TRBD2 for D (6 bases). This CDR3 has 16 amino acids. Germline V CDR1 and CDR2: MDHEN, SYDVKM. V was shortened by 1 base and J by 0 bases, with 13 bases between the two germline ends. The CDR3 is CASSLSRDFFSYEQYF. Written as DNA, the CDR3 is TGTGCCAGCAGTTTATCACGGGACTTTTTCTCCTACGAGCAGTACTTC.

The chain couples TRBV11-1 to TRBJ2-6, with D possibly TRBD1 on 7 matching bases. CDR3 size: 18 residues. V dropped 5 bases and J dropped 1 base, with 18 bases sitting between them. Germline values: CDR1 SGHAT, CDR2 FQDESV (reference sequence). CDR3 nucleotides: TGTGCCAGCAGCGGAGGGACAGAGGAAGTTTCTGGGGCCAACGTCCTGACTTTC. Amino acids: CASSGGTEEVSGANVLTF.

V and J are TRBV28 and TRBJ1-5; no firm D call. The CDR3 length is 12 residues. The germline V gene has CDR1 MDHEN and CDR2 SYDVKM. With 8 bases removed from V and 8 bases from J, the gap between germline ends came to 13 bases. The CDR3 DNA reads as TGTGCCAGCGCCACGGAAACGGAGCCCCAGCATTTT. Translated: CASATETEPQHF.

The CDR3 bases are TGTGCCAGCAGTTACTCGATACCCGAGGGGAATACGCAGTATTTT. Protein sequence: CASSYSIPEGNTQYF. The chain combines TRBV6-5 with TRBJ2-3; D is tentatively TRBD1 or TRBD2 (5 bases each). In germline, CDR1 is MNHEY, CDR2 SVGAGI. CDR3 length: 15 amino acids. Trimming left V 0 bases short and J 7 bases short, with 14 bases between.

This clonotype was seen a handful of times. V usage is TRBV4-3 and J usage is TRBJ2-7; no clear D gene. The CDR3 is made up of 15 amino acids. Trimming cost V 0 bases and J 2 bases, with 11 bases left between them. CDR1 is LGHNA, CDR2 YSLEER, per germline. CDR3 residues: CASSQDSYGTYEQYF. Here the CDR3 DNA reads TGCGCCAGCAGCCAAGATTCGTACGGTACCTACGAGCAGTACTTC.